These T cell receptor beta chains were read from a single sample in a study of blood T cells in healthy people across ages. Via MiXCR, TCRdb re-called the 5' RACE reads, giving one row per CDR3 protein. The sample yields about 800,000 distinct CDR3 sequences, roughly 25% seen once. The data also belong to a second study, concerning T cells of mothers and their children.

The material sequenced was blood. The receptors were sampled from a boy between 10 and 17 years old in good health. The CDR3 runs from the conserved cysteine through the conserved F or W. D genes are given only for firm matches. Rows give clone size only sometimes, using once, few, many, or a class for an expanded clone.

v_gene: TRBV6-2/TRBV6-3
abundance: few
d_gene: -
j_gene: TRBJ1-2
CDR3aa: CASSVVRPRANYGYTF
CDR3nt: TGTGCCAGCAGCGTCGTCAGACCGCGAGCTAACTATGGCTACACCTTC

v_gene: TRBV14
abundance: -
d_gene: -
j_gene: TRBJ1-2
CDR3aa: CASSQGEGDYGYTF
CDR3nt: TGTGCCAGCAGCCAAGGAGAGGGAGACTATGGCTACACCTTC

v_gene: TRBV12-3/TRBV12-4
abundance: -
d_gene: -
j_gene: TRBJ1-1
CDR3aa: CASSYSPGVGGTFF
CDR3nt: TGTGCCAGCAGTTACTCCCCGGGAGTGGGTGGAACTTTCTTT

v_gene: TRBV5-1
abundance: -
d_gene: -
j_gene: TRBJ2-5
CDR3aa: CASSLDVSSETQYF
CDR3nt: TGCGCCAGCAGCTTGGATGTAAGCAGCGAGACCCAGTACTTC

v_gene: TRBV6-5
abundance: -
d_gene: -
j_gene: TRBJ2-7
CDR3aa: CASSYSILYEQYF
CDR3nt: TGTGCCAGCAGTTACTCCATCCTCTACGAGCAGTACTTC

v_gene: TRBV2
abundance: -
d_gene: TRBD1
j_gene: TRBJ2-1
CDR3aa: CASTERGLDGNEQFF
CDR3nt: TGTGCCAGCACCGAAAGGGGGCTGGACGGTAATGAGCAGTTCTTC

v_gene: TRBV30
abundance: few
d_gene: TRBD1
j_gene: TRBJ2-5
CDR3aa: CAWSPGQGGETQYF
CDR3nt: TGTGCCTGGAGCCCCGGACAGGGAGGAGAGACCCAGTACTTC

v_gene: TRBV29-1
abundance: -
d_gene: -
j_gene: TRBJ2-5
CDR3aa: CSLRDNQETQYF
CDR3nt: TGCAGCCTTCGGGACAATCAAGAGACCCAGTACTTC

v_gene: TRBV20-1
abundance: -
d_gene: -
j_gene: TRBJ2-7
CDR3aa: CSTREGLNFSYEQYF
CDR3nt: TGCAGTACTAGAGAAGGACTCAATTTTTCCTACGAGCAGTACTTC

v_gene: TRBV6-2/TRBV6-3
abundance: -
d_gene: -
j_gene: TRBJ2-1
CDR3aa: CASSSPRGAVNNAQFF
CDR3nt: TGTGCCAGCAGTTCCCCACGGGGGGCGGTGAACAATGCGCAGTTCTTC